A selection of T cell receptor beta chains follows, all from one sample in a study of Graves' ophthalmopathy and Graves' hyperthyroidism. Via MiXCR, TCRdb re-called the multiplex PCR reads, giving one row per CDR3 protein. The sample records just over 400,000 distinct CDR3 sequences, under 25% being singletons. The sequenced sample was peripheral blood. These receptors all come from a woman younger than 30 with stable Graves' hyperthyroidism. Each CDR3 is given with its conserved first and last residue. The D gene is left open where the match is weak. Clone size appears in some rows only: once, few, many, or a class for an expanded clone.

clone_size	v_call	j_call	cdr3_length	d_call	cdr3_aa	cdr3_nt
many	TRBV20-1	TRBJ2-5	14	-	CSARSPEGVETQYF	TGCAGTGCTAGATCTCCCGAAGGGGTCGAGACCCAGTACTTC
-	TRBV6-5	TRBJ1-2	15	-	CASSSPFTANYGYTF	TGTGCCAGCAGTTCCCCCTTTACGGCTAACTATGGCTACACCTTC
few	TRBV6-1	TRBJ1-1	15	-	CASSDVVRMNTEAFF	TGTGCCAGCAGTGATGTGGTCAGGATGAACACTGAAGCTTTCTTT
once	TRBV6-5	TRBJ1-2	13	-	CASSYAGGRGYTF	TGTGCCAGCAGTTACGCGGGGGGAAGGGGCTACACCTTC
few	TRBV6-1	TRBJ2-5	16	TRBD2	CASSEEAGGRGETQYF	TGTGCCAGCAGTGAAGAGGCGGGGGGGAGAGGAGAGACCCAGTACTTC
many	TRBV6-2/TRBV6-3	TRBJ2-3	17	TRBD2	CASSPAPAGGGTDTQYF	TGTGCCAGCAGTCCAGCCCCAGCGGGAGGCGGCACAGATACGCAGTATTTT
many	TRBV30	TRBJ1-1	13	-	CAWSTDRNTEAFF	TGTGCCTGGAGTACGGACAGAAACACTGAAGCTTTCTTT
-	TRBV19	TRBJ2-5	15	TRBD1	CASSPATGFRETQYF	TGTGCCAGTAGTCCGGCGACAGGGTTTCGAGAGACCCAGTACTTC
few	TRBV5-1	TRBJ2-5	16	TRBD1	CASSLGPGRGLETQYF	TGCGCCAGCAGCTTGGGGCCCGGCAGGGGGCTAGAGACCCAGTACTTC
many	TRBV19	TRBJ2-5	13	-	CASSRTEGETQYF	TGTGCCAGTAGTAGGACAGAGGGAGAGACCCAGTACTTC
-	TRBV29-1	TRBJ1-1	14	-	CSVQRADQNTEAVF	TGCAGCGTTCAAAGGGCAGACCAGAACACTGAAGCTGTCTTT
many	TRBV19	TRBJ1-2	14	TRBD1	CASSPWTGGSGYTF	TGTGCCAGTAGTCCCTGGACAGGGGGAAGCGGCTACACCTTC
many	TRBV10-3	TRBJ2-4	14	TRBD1	CAISEGTGVSIQYF	TGTGCCATCAGTGAGGGGACAGGGGTCAGCATTCAGTACTTC
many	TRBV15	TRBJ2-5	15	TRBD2	CATSTLGLAGVLQYF	TGTGCCACCAGCACGCTGGGACTAGCGGGAGTTCTCCAGTACTTC
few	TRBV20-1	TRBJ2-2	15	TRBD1	CSARFGTVNTGELFF	TGCAGTGCTAGGTTCGGGACAGTGAACACCGGGGAGCTGTTTTTT
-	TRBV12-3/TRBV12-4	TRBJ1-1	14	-	CASSYSFRGTEAFF	TGTGCCAGCAGTTATTCGTTTAGGGGGACTGAAGCTTTCTTT
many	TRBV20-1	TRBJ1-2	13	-	CSARAGGEYGYTF	TGCAGTGCTAGAGCCGGAGGAGAATATGGCTACACCTTC
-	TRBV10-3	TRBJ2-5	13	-	CAISQGSGETQYF	TGTGCCATCAGTCAGGGGTCCGGAGAGACCCAGTACTTC
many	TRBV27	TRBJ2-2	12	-	CASSGDTGELFF	TGTGCCAGCAGCGGGGACACCGGGGAGCTGTTTTTT
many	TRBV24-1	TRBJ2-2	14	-	CATSDPGRTGELFF	TGTGCCACCAGTGATCCGGGCCGAACCGGGGAGCTGTTTTTT
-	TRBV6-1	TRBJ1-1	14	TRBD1	CASSVTGGSAEAFF	TGTGCCAGCAGTGTTACAGGGGGGTCCGCTGAAGCTTTCTTT
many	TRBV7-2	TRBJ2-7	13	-	CASSRGSIYEQYF	TGTGCCAGCAGCAGGGGATCCATCTACGAGCAGTACTTC
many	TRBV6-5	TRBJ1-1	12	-	CATRGVNTEAFF	TGTGCCACCCGGGGGGTGAACACTGAAGCTTTCTTT
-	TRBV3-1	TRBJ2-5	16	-	CASSQDRGSRQKTQYF	TGTGCCAGCAGCCAAGATCGGGGCAGTCGGCAGAAGACCCAGTACTTC
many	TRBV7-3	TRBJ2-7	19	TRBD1	CASSLRPLQRQGTAYEQYF	TGTGCCAGCAGCTTAAGGCCTCTCCAACGACAGGGTACGGCCTACGAGCAGTACTTC
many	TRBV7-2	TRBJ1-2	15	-	CASSLLWTENYGYTF	TGTGCCAGCAGCTTACTCTGGACGGAGAACTATGGCTACACCTTC